This record concerns one T cell receptor (beta chain) sequence. As yet, its antigen is unknown. The assay was immunoSEQ multiplex PCR, and TCRdb's table has in-frame clones only and misses some. The sample records 2 million to 2.5 million clones, roughly 95% being singletons. This specimen belongs to a study of shared clonotypes between healthy human individuals. The overall study: For every donor, three CD4 naive, three CD4 memory, two CD8 naive and one CD8 memory plates were used. Findings of the study overall: Large sequencing depth failed to make sorted-subset sequencing complete, rarefaction showed. Naive subsets usually exceeded memory subsets in estimated richness. Clonotypes shared by all four sorted-subset donors had higher generation probabilities than non-shared clonotypes.

Naive CD8 cells lacked CD45RO and underwent positive selection for CCR7, leaving out terminally differentiated effector memory CD45RA+ cells. V was shortened by 2 bases and J by 2 bases, with 20 bases between the two germline ends. The V gene's germline CDR1 is LGHNA and CDR2 YSLEER. The CDR3 has 18 residues. This chain uses TRBV4-3 with TRBJ2-3, with D maybe TRBD2 (6 bases). The sequencing sample was made of naive CD8+ T cells sorted from blood. The receptor was isolated from a man younger than 35 in good health. The CDR3 sequence is CASSQSGPSGLLTDTQYF. DNA for the CDR3: TGCGCCAGCAGCCAATCCGGCCCGAGCGGGCTACTCACAGATACGCAGTATTTT.